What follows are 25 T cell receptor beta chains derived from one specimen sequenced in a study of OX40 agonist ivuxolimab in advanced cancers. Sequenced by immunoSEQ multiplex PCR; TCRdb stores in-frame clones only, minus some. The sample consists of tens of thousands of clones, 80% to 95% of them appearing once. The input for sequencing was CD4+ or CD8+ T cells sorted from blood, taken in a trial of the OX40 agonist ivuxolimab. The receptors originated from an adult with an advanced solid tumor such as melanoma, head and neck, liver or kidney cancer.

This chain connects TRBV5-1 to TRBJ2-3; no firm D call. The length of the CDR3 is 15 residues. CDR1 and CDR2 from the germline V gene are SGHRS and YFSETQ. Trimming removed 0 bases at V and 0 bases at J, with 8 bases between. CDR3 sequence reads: CASSLEAVSTDTQYF. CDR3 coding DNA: TGCGCCAGCAGCTTGGAGGCGGTGAGCACAGATACGCAGTATTTT.

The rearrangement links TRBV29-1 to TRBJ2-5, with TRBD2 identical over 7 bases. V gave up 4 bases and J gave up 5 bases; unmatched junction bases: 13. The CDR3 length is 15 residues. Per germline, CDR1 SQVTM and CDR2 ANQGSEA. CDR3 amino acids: CSVASGGSAWETQYF. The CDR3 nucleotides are TGCAGCGTTGCCTCGGGCGGGAGTGCTTGGGAGACCCAGTACTTC. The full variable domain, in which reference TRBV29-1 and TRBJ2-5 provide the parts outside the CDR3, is SAVISQKPSRDICQRGTSLTIQCQVDSQVTMMFWYRQQPGQSLTLIATANQGSEATYESGFVIDKFPISRPNLTFSTLTVSNMSPEDSSIYLCSVASGGSAWETQYFGPGTRLLVL.

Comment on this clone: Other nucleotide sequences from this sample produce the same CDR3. The DNA of the CDR3 is TGTGCCAGCAGTCTCCTAGGAGATACGCAGTATTTT. This codes for CASSLLGDTQYF. This chain uses TRBV28 with TRBJ2-3; D not certain. CDR3 length: 12 amino acids. Trimming stripped 5 bases from V and 5 bases from J, with 8 bases between. Germline loops: CDR1 MDHEN, CDR2 SYDVKM.

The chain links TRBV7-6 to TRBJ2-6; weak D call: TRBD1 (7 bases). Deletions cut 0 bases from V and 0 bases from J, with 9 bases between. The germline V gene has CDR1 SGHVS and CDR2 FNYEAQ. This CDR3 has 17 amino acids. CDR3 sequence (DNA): TGTGCCAGCAGCTTAGCGCAGGGGGGCTCTGGGGCCAACGTCCTGACTTTC. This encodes CASSLAQGGSGANVLTF. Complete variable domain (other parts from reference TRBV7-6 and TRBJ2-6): GAGVSQSPRYKVTKRGQDVALRCDPISGHVSLYWYRQALGQGPEFLTYFNYEAQQDKSGLPNDRFSAERPEGSISTLTIQRTEQRDSAMYRCASSLAQGGSGANVLTFGAGSRLTVL.

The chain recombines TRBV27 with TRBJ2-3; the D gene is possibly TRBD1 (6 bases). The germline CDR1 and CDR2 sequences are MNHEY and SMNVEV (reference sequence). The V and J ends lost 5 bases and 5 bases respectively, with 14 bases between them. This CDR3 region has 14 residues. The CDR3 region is CASSKSGVRDTQYF. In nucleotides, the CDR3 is TGTGCCAGCAGTAAATCAGGGGTCCGAGATACGCAGTATTTT.

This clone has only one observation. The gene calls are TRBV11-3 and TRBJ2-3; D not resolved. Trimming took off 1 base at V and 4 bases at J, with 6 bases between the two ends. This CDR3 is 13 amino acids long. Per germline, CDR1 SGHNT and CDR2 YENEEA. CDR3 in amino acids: CASSLGRADTQYF. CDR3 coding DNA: TGTGCCAGCAGCTTAGGCCGGGCAGATACGCAGTATTTT. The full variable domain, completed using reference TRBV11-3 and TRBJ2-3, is EAGVVQSPRYKIIEKKQPVAFWCNPISGHNTLYWYLQNLGQGPELLIRYENEEAVDDSQLPKDRFSAERLKGVDSTLKIQPAELGDSAVYLCASSLGRADTQYFGPGTRLTVL.

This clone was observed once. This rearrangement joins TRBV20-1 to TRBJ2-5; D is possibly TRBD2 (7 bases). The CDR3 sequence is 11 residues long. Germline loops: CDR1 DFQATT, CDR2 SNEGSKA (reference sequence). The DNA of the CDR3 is TGCCAAGGGAGGGGGGGAGAGACCCAGTACTTC. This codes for CQGRGGETQYF.

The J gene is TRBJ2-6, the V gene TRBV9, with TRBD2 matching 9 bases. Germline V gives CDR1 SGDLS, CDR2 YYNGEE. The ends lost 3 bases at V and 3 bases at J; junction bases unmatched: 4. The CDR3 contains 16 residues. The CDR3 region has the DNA TGTGCCAGCAGCGGCGGGGGGGCGCTTGGGGCCAACGTCCTGACTTTC. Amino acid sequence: CASSGGGALGANVLTF.

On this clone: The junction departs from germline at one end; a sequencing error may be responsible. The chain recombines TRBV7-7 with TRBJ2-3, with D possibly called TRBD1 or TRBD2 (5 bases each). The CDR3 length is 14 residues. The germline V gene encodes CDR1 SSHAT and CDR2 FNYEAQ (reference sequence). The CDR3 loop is CASSRDGATDTQYF. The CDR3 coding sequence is TGTGCTAGCAGCCGGGACGGAGCGACAGATACGCAGTATTTT.

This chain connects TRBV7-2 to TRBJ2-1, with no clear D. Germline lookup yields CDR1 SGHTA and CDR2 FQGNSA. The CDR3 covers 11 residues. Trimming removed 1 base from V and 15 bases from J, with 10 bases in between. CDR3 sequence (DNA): TGTGCCAGCAGCTTAGAACAGTTGTCGTTCTTC. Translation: CASSLEQLSFF. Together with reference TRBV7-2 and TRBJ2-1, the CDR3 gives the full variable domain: GAGVSQSPSNKVTEKGKDVELRCDPISGHTALYWYRQSLGQGLEFLIYFQGNSAPDKSGLPSDRFSAERTGGSVSTLTIQRTQQEDSAVYLCASSLEQLSFFGPGTRLTVL.

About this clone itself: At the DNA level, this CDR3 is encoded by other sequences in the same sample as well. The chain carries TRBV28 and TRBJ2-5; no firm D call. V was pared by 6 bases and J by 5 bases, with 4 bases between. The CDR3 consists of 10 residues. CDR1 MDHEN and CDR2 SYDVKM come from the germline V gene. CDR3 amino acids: CASRRETQYF. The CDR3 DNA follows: TGTGCCAGCAGGCGGGAGACCCAGTACTTC.

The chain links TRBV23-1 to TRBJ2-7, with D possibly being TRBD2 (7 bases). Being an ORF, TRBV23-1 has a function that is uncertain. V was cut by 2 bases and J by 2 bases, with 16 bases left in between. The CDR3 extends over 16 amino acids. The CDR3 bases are TGCGCCAGCAGTCAAGACCCAGGGGAGGGTCCCTACGAGCAGTACTTC. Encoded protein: CASSQDPGEGPYEQYF.

In nucleotides, the CDR3 is TGTGCCAGCATGTCAAATGGCGGTGCGGGGACCCAGTACTTC. Its translation is CASMSNGGAGTQYF. The rearrangement uses TRBV2 and TRBJ2-5, with D possibly being TRBD2 (5 bases). The CDR3 contains 14 residues. CDR1 is SNHLY and CDR2 is FYNNEI in the germline V gene. Between the trimmed V and J ends, which lost 7 bases and 7 bases, there was a span of 19 bases. The whole variable domain, filled in from reference TRBV2 and TRBJ2-5, reads EPEVTQTPSHQVTQMGQEVILRCVPISNHLYFYWYRQILGQKVEFLVSFYNNEISEKSEIFDDQFSVERPDGSNFTLKIRSTKLEDSAMYFCASMSNGGAGTQYFGPGTRLLVL.

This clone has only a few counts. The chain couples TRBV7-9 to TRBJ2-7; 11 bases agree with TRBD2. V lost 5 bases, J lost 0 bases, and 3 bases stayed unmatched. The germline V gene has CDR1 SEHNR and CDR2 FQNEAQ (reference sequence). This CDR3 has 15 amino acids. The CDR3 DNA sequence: TGTGCCAGCAGCGGGGGGACTAGCGGCTCCTACGAGCAGTACTTC. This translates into CASSGGTSGSYEQYF.

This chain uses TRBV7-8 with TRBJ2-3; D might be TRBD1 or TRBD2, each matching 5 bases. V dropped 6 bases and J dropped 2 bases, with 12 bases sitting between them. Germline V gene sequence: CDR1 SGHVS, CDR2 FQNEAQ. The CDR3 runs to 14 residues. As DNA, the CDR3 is TGTGCCAGCAGTGGGGGTATCGTCACAGATACGCAGTATTTT. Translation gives CASSGGIVTDTQYF.

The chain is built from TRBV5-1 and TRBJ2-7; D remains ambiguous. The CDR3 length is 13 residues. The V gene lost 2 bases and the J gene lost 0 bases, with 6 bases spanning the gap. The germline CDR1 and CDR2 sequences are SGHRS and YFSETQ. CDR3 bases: TGCGCCAGCAGCTTAGACGGCTCCTACGAGCAGTACTTC. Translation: CASSLDGSYEQYF.

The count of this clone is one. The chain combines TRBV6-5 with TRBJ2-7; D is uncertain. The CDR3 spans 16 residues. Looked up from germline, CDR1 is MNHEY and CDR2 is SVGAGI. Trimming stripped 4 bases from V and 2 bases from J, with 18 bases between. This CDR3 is CASSSHSSEETYEQYF. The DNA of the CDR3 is TGTGCCAGCAGTTCACACTCGTCCGAGGAGACCTACGAGCAGTACTTC.

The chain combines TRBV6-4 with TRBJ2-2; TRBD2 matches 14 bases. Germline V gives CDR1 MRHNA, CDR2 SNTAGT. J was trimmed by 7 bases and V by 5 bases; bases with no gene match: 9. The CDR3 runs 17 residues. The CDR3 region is CASSKGLAGELVGELFF. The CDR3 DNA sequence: TGTGCCAGCAGTAAGGGACTAGCGGGAGAGTTGGTCGGGGAGCTGTTTTTT.

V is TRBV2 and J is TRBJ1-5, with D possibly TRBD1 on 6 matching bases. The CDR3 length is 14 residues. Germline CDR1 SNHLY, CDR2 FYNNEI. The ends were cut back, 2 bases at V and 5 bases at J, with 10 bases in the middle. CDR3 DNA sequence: TGTGCCAGCAGTGAAAGTAACAGGGATCAGCCCCAGCATTTT. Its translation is CASSESNRDQPQHF.

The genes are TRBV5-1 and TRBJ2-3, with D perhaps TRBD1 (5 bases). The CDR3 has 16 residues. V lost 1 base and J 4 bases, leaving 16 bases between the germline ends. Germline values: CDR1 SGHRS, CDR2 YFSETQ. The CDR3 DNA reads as TGCGCCAGCAGCTTGTGGGGCACCGTTGGGGCAGATACGCAGTATTTT. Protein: CASSLWGTVGADTQYF.

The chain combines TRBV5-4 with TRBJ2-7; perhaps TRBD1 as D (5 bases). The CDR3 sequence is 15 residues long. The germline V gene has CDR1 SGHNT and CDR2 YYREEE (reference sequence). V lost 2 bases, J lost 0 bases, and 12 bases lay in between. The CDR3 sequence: CASSFRPGLSYEQYF. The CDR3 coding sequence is TGTGCCAGCAGCTTTAGGCCAGGGCTCTCCTACGAGCAGTACTTC.

CDR3 amino acids: CASSLSQGDNEQFF. In DNA, the CDR3 is TGTGCCAGCAGCTTAAGTCAGGGAGACAATGAGCAGTTCTTC. V and J are TRBV7-6 and TRBJ2-1; D might be TRBD1 or TRBD2, each matching 5 bases. The CDR3 has 14 amino acids. Germline CDR1 and CDR2: SGHVS and FNYEAQ. Deletions cut 2 bases from V and 5 bases from J, with 10 bases between.

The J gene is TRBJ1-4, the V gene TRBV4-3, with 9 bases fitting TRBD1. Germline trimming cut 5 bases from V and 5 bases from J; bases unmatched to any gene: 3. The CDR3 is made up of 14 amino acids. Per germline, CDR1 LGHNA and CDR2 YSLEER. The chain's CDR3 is CASSKGQGNEKLFF. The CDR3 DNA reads TGCGCCAGCAGCAAAGGACAGGGGAATGAAAAACTGTTTTTT.

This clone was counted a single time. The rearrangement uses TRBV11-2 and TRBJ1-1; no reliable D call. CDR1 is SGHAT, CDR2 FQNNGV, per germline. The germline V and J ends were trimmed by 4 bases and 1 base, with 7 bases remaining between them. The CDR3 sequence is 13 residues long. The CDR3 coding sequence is TGTGCCAGCAGCTGGGGAACGAACACTGAAGCTTTCTTT. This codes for CASSWGTNTEAFF.

The CDR3 nucleotides are TGTGCCAGCAGTGAATGGGAAGATCCCAAAAACATTCAGTACTTC. Encoded protein: CASSEWEDPKNIQYF. The V gene is TRBV25-1, the J gene TRBJ2-4; D is unresolved. There are 15 residues in the CDR3. V was clipped by 1 base and J by 2 bases, with 9 bases between them. Germline V gene data show CDR1 as MGHDK and CDR2 as SYGVNS.